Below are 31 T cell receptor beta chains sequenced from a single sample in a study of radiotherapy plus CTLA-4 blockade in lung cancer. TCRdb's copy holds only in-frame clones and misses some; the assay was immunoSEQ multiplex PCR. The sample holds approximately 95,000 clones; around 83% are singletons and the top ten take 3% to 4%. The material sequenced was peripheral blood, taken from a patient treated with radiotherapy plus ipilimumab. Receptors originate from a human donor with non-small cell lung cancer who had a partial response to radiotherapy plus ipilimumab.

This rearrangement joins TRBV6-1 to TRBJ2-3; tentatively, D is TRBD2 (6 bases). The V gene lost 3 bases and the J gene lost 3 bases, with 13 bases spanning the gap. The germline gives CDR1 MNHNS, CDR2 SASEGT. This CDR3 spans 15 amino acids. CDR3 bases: TGTGCCAGCAGTGAGAGTAGCGGTTGGACAGATACGCAGTATTTT. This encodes CASSESSGWTDTQYF.

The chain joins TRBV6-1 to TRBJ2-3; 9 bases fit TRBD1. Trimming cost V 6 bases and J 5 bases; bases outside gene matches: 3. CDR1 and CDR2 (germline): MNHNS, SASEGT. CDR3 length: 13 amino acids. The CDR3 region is CASSGDREDTQYF. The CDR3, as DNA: TGTGCCAGCAGCGGGGACAGGGAAGATACGCAGTATTTT.

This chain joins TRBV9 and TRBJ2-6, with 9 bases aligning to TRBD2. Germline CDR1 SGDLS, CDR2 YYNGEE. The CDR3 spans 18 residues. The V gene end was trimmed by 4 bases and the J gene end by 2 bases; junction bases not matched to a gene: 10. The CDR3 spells CASSPAGGLGTGANVLTF. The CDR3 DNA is TGTGCCAGCAGCCCAGCGGGGGGTTTGGGCACTGGGGCCAACGTCCTGACTTTC. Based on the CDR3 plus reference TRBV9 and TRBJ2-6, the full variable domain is DSGVTQTPKHLITATGQRVTLRCSPRSGDLSVYWYQQSLDQGLQFLIQYYNGEERAKGNILERFSAQQFPDLHSELNLSSLELGDSALYFCASSPAGGLGTGANVLTFGAGSRLTVL.

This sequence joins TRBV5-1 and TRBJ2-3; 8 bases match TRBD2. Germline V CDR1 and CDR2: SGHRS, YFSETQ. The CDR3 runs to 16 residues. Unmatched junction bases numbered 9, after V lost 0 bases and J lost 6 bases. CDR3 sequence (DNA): TGCGCCAGCAGCTTGGGCATAGCGGGACTGGTGGATACGCAGTATTTT. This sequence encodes CASSLGIAGLVDTQYF.

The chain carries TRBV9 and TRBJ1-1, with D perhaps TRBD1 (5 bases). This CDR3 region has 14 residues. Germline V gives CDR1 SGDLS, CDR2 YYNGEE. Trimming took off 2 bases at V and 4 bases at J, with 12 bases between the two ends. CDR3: CASSVSQGLTEAFF. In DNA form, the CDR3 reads TGTGCCAGCAGCGTCTCTCAGGGTCTCACTGAAGCTTTCTTT.

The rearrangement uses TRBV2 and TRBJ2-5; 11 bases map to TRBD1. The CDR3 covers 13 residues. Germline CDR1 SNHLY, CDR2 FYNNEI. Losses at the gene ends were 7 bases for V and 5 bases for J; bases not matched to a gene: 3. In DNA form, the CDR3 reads TGTGCCAGCATCAGGGACAGGGGGGAGACCCAGTACTTC. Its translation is CASIRDRGETQYF.

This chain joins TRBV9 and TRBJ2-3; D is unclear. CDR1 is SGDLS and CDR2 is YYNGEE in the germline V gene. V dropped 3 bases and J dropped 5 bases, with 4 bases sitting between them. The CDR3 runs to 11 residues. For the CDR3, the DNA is TGTGCCAGCAGCGCCGGAGATACGCAGTATTTT. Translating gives CASSAGDTQYF.

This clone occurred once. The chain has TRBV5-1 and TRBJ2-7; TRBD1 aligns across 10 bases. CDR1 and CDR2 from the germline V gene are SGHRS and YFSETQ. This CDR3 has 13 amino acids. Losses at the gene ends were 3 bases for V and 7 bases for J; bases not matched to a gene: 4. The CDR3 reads CASSSGTGEEQYF. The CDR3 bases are TGCGCCAGCAGCTCCGGGACAGGGGAAGAGCAGTACTTC.

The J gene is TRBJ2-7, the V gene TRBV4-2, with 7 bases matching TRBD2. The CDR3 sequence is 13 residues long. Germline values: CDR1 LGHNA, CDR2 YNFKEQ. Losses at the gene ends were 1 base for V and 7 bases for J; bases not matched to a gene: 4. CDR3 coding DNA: TGTGCCAGCAGCCAAGGGGAGGGCCGGGAGCAGTACTTC. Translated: CASSQGEGREQYF.

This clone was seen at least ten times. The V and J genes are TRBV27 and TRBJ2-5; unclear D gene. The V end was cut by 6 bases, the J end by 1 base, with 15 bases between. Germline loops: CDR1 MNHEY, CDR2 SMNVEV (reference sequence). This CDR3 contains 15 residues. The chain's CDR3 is CASSSLPVSQETQYF. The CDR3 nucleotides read TGTGCCAGCAGCTCCCTGCCAGTAAGCCAAGAGACCCAGTACTTC.

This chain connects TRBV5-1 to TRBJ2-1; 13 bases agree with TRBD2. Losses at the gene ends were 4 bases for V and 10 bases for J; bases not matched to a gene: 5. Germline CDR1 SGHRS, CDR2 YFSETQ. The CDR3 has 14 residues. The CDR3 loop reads CASSGLAGVGEQFF. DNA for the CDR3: TGCGCCAGCAGCGGACTAGCGGGAGTAGGCGAGCAGTTCTTC.

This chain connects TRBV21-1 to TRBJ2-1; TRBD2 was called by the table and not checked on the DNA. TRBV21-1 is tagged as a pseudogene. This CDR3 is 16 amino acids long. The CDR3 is CASSILTSDSYNEQFF. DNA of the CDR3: TGTGCCAGCAGCATTCTAACTAGCGATTCCTACAATGAGCAGTTCTTC.

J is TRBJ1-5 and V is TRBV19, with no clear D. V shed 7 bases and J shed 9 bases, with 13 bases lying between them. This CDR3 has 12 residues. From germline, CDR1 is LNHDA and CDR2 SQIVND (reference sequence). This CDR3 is CASKTVPGPQHF. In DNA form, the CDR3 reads TGTGCCAGTAAAACGGTACCAGGGCCCCAGCATTTT.

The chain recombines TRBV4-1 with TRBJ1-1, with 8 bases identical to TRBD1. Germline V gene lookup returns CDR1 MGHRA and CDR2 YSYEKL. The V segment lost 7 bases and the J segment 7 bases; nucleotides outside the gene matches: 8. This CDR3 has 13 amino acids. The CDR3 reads CASIRTGSSEAFF. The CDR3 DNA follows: TGCGCCAGCATCCGGACAGGGAGCAGTGAAGCTTTCTTT.

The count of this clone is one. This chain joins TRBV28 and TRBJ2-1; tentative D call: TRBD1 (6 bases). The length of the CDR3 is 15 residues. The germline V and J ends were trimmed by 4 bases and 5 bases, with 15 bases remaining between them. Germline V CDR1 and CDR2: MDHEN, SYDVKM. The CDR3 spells CASSSISTGNNEQFF. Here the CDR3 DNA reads TGTGCCAGCAGTTCGATATCTACAGGGAACAATGAGCAGTTCTTC.

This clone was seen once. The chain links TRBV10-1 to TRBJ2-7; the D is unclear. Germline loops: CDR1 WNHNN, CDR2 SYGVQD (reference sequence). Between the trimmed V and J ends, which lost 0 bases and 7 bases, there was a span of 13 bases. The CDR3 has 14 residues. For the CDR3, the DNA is TGCGCCAGCAGTGAGTCTTCTAGTTATGGTGAGCAGTACTTC. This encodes CASSESSSYGEQYF.

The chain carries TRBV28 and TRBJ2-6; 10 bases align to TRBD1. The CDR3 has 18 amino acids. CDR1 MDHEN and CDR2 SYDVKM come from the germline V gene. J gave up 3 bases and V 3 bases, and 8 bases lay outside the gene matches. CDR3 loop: CASSLLRTGGVGANVLTF. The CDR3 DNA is TGTGCCAGCAGTTTGTTAAGGACAGGGGGAGTTGGGGCCAACGTCCTGACTTTC.

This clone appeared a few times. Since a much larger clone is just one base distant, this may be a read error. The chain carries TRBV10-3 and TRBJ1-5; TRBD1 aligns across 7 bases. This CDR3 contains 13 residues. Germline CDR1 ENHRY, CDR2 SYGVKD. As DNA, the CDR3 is TGTGCTACCGGGACAGATAGCAATCAGCCCCAGCATTTT. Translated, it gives CATGTDSNQPQHF.

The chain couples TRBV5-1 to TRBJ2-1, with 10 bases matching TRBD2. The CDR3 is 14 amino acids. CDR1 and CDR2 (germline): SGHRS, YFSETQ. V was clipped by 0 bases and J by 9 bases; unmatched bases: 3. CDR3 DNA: TGCGCCAGCAGCTTGGGACTAGCGGGTCGTGAGCAGTTCTTC. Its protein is CASSLGLAGREQFF.

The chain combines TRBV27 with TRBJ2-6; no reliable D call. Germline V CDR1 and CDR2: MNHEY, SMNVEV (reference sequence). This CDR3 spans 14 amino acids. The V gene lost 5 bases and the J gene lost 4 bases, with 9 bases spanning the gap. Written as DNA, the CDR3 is TGTGCCAGCAGTCCCCTCTTCGGGGCCAACGTCCTGACTTTC. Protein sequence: CASSPLFGANVLTF.

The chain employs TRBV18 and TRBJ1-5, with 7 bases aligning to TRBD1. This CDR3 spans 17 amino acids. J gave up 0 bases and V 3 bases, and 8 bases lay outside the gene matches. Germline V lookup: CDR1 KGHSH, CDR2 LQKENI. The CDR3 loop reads CASSPKGAPPSNQPQHF. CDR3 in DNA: TGTGCCAGCTCACCGAAGGGGGCTCCTCCTAGCAATCAGCCCCAGCATTTT.

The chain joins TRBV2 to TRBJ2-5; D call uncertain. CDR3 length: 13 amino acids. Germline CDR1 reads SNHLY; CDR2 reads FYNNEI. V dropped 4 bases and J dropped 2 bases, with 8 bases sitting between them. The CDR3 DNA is TGTGCCAGCAGTGTCCAACTTCAAGAGACCCAGTACTTC. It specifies CASSVQLQETQYF.

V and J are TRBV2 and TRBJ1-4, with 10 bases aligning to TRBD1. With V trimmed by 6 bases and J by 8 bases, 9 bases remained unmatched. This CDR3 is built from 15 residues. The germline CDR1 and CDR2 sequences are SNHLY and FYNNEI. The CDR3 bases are TGTGCCAGCAGCGCCGGGACAGGGGCCGGCGAAAAACTGTTTTTT. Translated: CASSAGTGAGEKLFF.

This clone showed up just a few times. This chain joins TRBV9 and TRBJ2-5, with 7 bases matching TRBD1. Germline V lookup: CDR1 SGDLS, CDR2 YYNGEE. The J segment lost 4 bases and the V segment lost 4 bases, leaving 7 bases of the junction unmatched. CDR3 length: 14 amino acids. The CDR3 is CASSIPGQIETQYF. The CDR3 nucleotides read TGTGCCAGCAGCATCCCGGGACAGATAGAGACCCAGTACTTC.

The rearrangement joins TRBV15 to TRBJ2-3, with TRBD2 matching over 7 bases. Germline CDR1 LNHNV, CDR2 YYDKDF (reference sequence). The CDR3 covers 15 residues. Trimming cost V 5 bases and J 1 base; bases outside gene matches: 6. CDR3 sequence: CATSPAGIRTDTQYF. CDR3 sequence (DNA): TGTGCCACCAGCCCAGCGGGGATACGCACAGATACGCAGTATTTT.

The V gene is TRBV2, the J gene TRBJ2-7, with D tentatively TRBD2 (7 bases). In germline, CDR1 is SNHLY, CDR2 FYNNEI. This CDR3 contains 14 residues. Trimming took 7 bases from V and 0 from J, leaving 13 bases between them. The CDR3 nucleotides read TGTGCCAGCACCCCAGCGGGACACTCCTACGAGCAGTACTTC. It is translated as CASTPAGHSYEQYF.

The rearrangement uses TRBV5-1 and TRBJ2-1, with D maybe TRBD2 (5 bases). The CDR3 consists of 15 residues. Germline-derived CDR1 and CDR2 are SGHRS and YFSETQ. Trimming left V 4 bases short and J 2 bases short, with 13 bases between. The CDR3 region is CASSTGSVTYNEQFF. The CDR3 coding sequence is TGCGCCAGCAGCACGGGATCCGTGACCTACAATGAGCAGTTCTTC.

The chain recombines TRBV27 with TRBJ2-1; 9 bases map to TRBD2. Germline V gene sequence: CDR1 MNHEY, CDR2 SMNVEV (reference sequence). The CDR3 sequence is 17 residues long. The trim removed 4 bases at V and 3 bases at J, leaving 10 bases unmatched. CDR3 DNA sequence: TGTGCCAGCAGTTACTCTAGCGGGGCCCTCCTCTACAATGAGCAGTTCTTC. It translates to CASSYSSGALLYNEQFF.

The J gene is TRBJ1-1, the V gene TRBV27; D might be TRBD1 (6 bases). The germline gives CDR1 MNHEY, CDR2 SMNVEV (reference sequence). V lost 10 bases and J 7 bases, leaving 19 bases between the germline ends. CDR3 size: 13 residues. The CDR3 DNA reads TGTGCCAACGCAACCACAGGGAGTGGTGAAGCTTTCTTT. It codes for CANATTGSGEAFF.

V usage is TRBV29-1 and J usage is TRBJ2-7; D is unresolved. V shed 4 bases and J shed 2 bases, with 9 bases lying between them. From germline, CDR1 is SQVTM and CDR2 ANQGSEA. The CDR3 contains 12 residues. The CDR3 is CSVVKSPYEQYF. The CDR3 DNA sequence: TGCAGCGTTGTTAAGAGCCCCTACGAGCAGTACTTC.

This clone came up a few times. The CDR3 DNA follows: TGTGCCAGCGGACCGGGACGATACGGGGGCGGGGAGCTGTTTTTT. Translated, it gives CASGPGRYGGGELFF. The chain links TRBV6-1 to TRBJ2-2, with a tentative D call TRBD2 (6 bases). The CDR3 is 15 residues long. The V gene lost 8 bases and the J gene lost 7 bases, with 20 bases spanning the gap. Per germline, CDR1 MNHNS and CDR2 SASEGT.